This T cell receptor beta chain was documented in a study of T cells in Graves' hyperthyroidism and ophthalmopathy. Study-level points and caveats: Clonotypes that were expanded in thyroid above 0.001 mostly appeared in blood too.

TCR beta CDR3 region amplification was performed from RNA transcripts. The HTBI primer set drove a first-round RT-PCR of the TCR CDR3. TCRdb called the multiplex PCR reads again in MiXCR, with one record for every CDR3 protein. The sample consists of about 640,000 distinct CDR3 sequences, 20% to 25% of them appearing once. A few counts support this clonotype. Antigen: not known. The V gene end was trimmed by 3 bases and the J gene end by 5 bases; junction bases not matched to a gene: 11. Germline lookup yields CDR1 SGHRS and CDR2 YFSETQ. The CDR3 sequence is 16 residues long. This sequence was found in a man aged 25 to 40 with Graves' ophthalmopathy. The sequenced sample was blood. V and J are TRBV5-1 and TRBJ2-5, with 9 positions matching TRBD1. The CDR3 reads CASSSGTGNPRETQYF. In DNA, the CDR3 is TGCGCCAGCAGCTCCGGGACAGGGAACCCGCGCGAGACCCAGTACTTC.